These T cell receptor beta chains were read from a single sample in a study of T cells in Graves' hyperthyroidism and ophthalmopathy. MiXCR was run by TCRdb on the multiplex PCR reads, yielding one entry per CDR3 protein. The table lists 250,000 to 350,000 distinct CDR3 sequences, approximately 21% of them singletons, with 50% to 75% in the top ten. The sample comprised blood. The origin of the receptors is a man aged 25 to 45 with Graves' ophthalmopathy. Both conserved end residues are part of each CDR3. A D gene is named only where the DNA matches it firmly. Clone size is given for some rows only: seen once, a few or many times, or a class if the clone is expanded.

TRBV7-6,many,TRBD1,TRBJ2-1,12,TGTGCCAGCAGCCAGACAGGGAATGAGCAGTTCTTC,CASSQTGNEQFF
TRBV6-1,NA,TRBD1,TRBJ2-5,16,TGTGCCAGCAGGCCCCGGGCAGGGGGTTTGTGGGGGACCCAGTACTTC,CASRPRAGGLWGTQYF
TRBV19,NA,TRBD1,TRBJ2-1,16,TGTGCCAGTAGTATAGGCCGGGACAGGGTCTACAATGAGCAGTTCTTC,CASSIGRDRVYNEQFF
TRBV7-9,NA,TRBD1,TRBJ2-1,15,TGTGCCAGCAGCTTAACGACAGGGGGACACAATGAGCAGTTCTTC,CASSLTTGGHNEQFF
TRBV3-1,NA,TRBD2,TRBJ2-3,15,TGTGCCAGCAGCCAAGCTCTAGCGGGAAAAGATACGCAGTATTTT,CASSQALAGKDTQYF
TRBV30,many,NA,TRBJ1-1,14,TGTGCCTGGAGGCCACTCGGCCTTTGGTCTGAAGCTTTCTTT,CAWRPLGLWSEAFF
TRBV11-2,many,NA,TRBJ1-1,14,TGTGCCAGCAGCTTGAGCGGGGGGAACACTGAAGCTTTCTTT,CASSLSGGNTEAFF
TRBV6-1,NA,NA,TRBJ1-3,12,TGTGCCAGCAGTGGGGCCGGAAACACCATATATTTT,CASSGAGNTIYF
TRBV7-3,once,NA,TRBJ2-7,15,TGTGCCAGCAGCTTCTCCGGGACTCCCCAGTATAGGCAGTACTTC,CASSFSGTPQYRQYF
TRBV20-1,NA,TRBD1,TRBJ1-1,11,TGCAGCACTTACAGGGGCACTGAAGCTTTCTTT,CSTYRGTEAFF
TRBV20-1,few,TRBD2,TRBJ2-2,13,TGCAGTGCTAGAGGGGGGGGACCCGGGGAGCTGTTTTTT,CSARGGGPGELFF
TRBV24-1,few,NA,TRBJ2-5,14,TGTGCCACTTCCGGACGAGGGGGTACGGAGACCCAGTACTTC,CATSGRGGTETQYF
TRBV6-1,few,NA,TRBJ2-2,16,TGTGCCAGCAGTTCGGGAAGGTTACGAGACACCGGGGAGCTGTTTTTT,CASSSGRLRDTGELFF
TRBV20-1,few,NA,TRBJ1-2,12,TGCAGTGCCCCAACGGGGGGATTGGGCTACACCTTC,CSAPTGGLGYTF
TRBV7-2,many,TRBD2,TRBJ2-5,16,TGTGCCAGCAGCTTGATACTAGCGGGGCAAAAAGAGACCCAGTACTTC,CASSLILAGQKETQYF
TRBV5-1,few,NA,TRBJ1-2,13,TGCGCCAGCAGCTTGAATCCAGGGAATGGCTACACCTTC,CASSLNPGNGYTF
TRBV6-2/TRBV6-3,NA,NA,TRBJ2-1,9,TGTGCCAGAGAGGGTGAGCAGTTCTTC,CAREGEQFF
TRBV28,few,TRBD1,TRBJ2-2,14,TGTGCCAGCAGACTACAGGGGGACACCGGGGAGCTGTTTTTT,CASRLQGDTGELFF
TRBV28,many,NA,TRBJ2-3,15,TGTGCCAGCAGTTTCAAGGGTTTGAGCACAGATACGCAGTATTTT,CASSFKGLSTDTQYF
TRBV12-3/TRBV12-4,NA,NA,TRBJ2-3,10,TGTGCCAGCAGCCGGCGGGCGCAGTATTTT,CASSRRAQYF
TRBV27,NA,TRBD2,TRBJ2-1,18,TGTGCCAGCAGTTCTGCATTCCAACCGGGACTAGTCCCCAATGAGCAGTTCTTC,CASSSAFQPGLVPNEQFF
TRBV20-1,many,NA,TRBJ2-7,15,TGCAGTGCTAAAAAATATCCGAGCAACTCCTACGAGCAGTACTTC,CSAKKYPSNSYEQYF
TRBV11-2,many,NA,TRBJ2-7,13,TGTGCCAGCAGCTTTGGAGTCTCCTACGAGCAGTACTTC,CASSFGVSYEQYF
TRBV7-9,few,NA,TRBJ1-2,15,TGTGCGATCTTACTCGGAGCAGCCCCTAACTATGGCTACACCTTC,CAILLGAAPNYGYTF
TRBV5-5,NA,NA,TRBJ1-5,15,TGTGCCAGCAGCGGAATACAGGGTAGCAATCAGCCCCAGCATTTT,CASSGIQGSNQPQHF
TRBV2,NA,NA,TRBJ2-7,14,TGTGCCAGCGGTTCGACTAGTGGAACCTACGAGCAGTACTTC,CASGSTSGTYEQYF
TRBV27,few,TRBD1,TRBJ2-1,11,TGTGCCAGCAGTTCGGGACAGGGGCAGTTCTTC,CASSSGQGQFF
TRBV29-1,few,NA,TRBJ2-1,13,TGCAGCGTTTTCCCAGGGATAGGGGATGAGCAGTTCTTC,CSVFPGIGDEQFF
TRBV30,NA,NA,TRBJ2-3,14,TGTGCCTGGAGTGTAACTCCCCGCACAGATACGCAGTATTTT,CAWSVTPRTDTQYF
TRBV20-1,many,NA,TRBJ2-7,13,TGCAGTGCTAGCAGCGATCGGTCCCACGAGCAGTACTTC,CSASSDRSHEQYF
TRBV5-1,NA,TRBD2,TRBJ2-3,16,TGCGCCAGCAGCTCGGGACTAGCGGGATCTGGGGATACGCAGTATTTT,CASSSGLAGSGDTQYF
TRBV7-9,NA,NA,TRBJ2-7,14,TGTGCCAGCAGCCAGGGACTCTCCCTGTACGAGCAGTACTTC,CASSQGLSLYEQYF
TRBV5-1,NA,NA,TRBJ1-3,13,TGCGCCAGCAGCTTGATCGATGGGAACACCATATATTTT,CASSLIDGNTIYF
TRBV5-1,NA,TRBD1,TRBJ2-1,13,TGCGCCAGCAGGGCAGGGGGAAGGAATGAGCAGTTCTTC,CASRAGGRNEQFF
TRBV11-3,NA,TRBD2,TRBJ2-5,15,TGTGCCAGCAGCCGAGGACTAGTCGAACGCCTGACCCAGTACTTC,CASSRGLVERLTQYF
TRBV10-3,NA,TRBD1,TRBJ2-4,17,TGTGCCATCAGCCAACGGACAGGGGGCTTTGGCAAAAACATTCAGTACTTC,CAISQRTGGFGKNIQYF
TRBV13,NA,NA,TRBJ2-1,15,TGTGCCAGCAGCTCCTCGGGGCAGGGGAGAAATGAGCAGTTCTTC,CASSSSGQGRNEQFF
TRBV14,NA,NA,TRBJ2-5,12,TGTGCCAGCAGCCAAGTCCCAACGACCCAGTACTTC,CASSQVPTTQYF
TRBV28,NA,NA,TRBJ2-1,13,TGTGCCAGCAGTTTAGACAGTTTCAATGAGCAGTTCTTC,CASSLDSFNEQFF
TRBV10-3,few,TRBD2,TRBJ2-1,16,TGTGCCATCAGTGACCCGGGACTAGCGGGTTACAATGAGCAGTTCTTC,CAISDPGLAGYNEQFF